Listed below are T cell receptor beta chains from one sample, sequenced in a study of control samples from healthy donors and cancer patients. The assay was immunoSEQ multiplex PCR, and TCRdb's table has in-frame clones only and misses some. This sample has 80,000 or so clones, with about nine tenths found just once. Sequencing was performed on blood. The receptors come from a man in his fifties or sixties in good health. Both conserved end residues are part of each CDR3. Fields, in order: V gene, D gene, clone size, J gene, CDR3 DNA, CDR3 protein. A D gene is named only where the DNA matches it firmly. The size entry is marked missing in some rows and otherwise reads once, few, many or a size class.

TRBV14	.	.	TRBJ1-6	TGTGCCAGCAGCCAAGGAGTTGGGGGCGGTTATAATTCACCCCTCCACTTT	CASSQGVGGGYNSPLHF
TRBV19	.	.	TRBJ1-6	TGTGCCAGTAGCCCTCAGACGGGGGGGAATTCACCCCTCCACTTT	CASSPQTGGNSPLHF
TRBV19	.	.	TRBJ1-1	TGTGCCAGTAGTATAGATCGTCGGGCAGAAGCTTTCTTT	CASSIDRRAEAFF
TRBV18	.	.	TRBJ2-5	TGTGCCAGCTCACCTTTAACAGGGTTGGAGACCCAGTACTTC	CASSPLTGLETQYF
TRBV19	.	.	TRBJ1-6	TGTGCCAGTAGTATGGTTACGCTCGGATCACCCCTCCACTTT	CASSMVTLGSPLHF
TRBV12-3/TRBV12-4	.	once	TRBJ1-2	TGTGCCAGCAGTTTTGGTACCTATGGCTACACCTTC	CASSFGTYGYTF
TRBV24-1	TRBD1	once	TRBJ2-7	TGTGCCACCAGTGGGACAGGGGACGAGCAGTACTTC	CATSGTGDEQYF
TRBV6-5	.	.	TRBJ1-5	TGTGCCAGCAGTTACTCATATGGGGATCAGCCCCAGCATTTT	CASSYSYGDQPQHF
TRBV13	.	.	TRBJ1-5	TGTGCCAGCAGCAGCCGGGGGGATCAGCCCCAGCATTTT	CASSSRGDQPQHF
TRBV3-1/TRBV3-2	.	.	TRBJ2-3	TGTGCCAGCAGCACCCGGACAGTTCTTAGCACAGATACGCAGTATTTT	CASSTRTVLSTDTQYF
TRBV7-2	.	once	TRBJ2-3	TGTGCCAGCACCCTTAGGACAGATACGCAGTATTTT	CASTLRTDTQYF
TRBV3-1/TRBV3-2	.	.	TRBJ1-4	TGTGCCAGCAGCCAAGGACAGTCGAATGAAAAACTGTTTTTT	CASSQGQSNEKLFF
TRBV20-1	.	.	TRBJ1-6	TGCAGTGCTAGCTCCGGGACCCTGGGGCTTTTT	CSASSGTLGLF
TRBV5-1	.	.	TRBJ1-1	TGCGCCAGCAGCCCCCCCAGGGCTAACACTGAAGCTTTCTTT	CASSPPRANTEAFF
TRBV5-1	.	.	TRBJ1-2	TGCGCCAGCAGCTTGGCTTCCAAGGTCTATGGCTACACCTTC	CASSLASKVYGYTF
TRBV6-2/TRBV6-3	.	once	TRBJ1-2	TGTGCCAGCAGTTACTCGGGTACGGGGGGCTACACCTTC	CASSYSGTGGYTF
TRBV10-3	TRBD1	.	TRBJ1-1	TGTGCCATCAGTGACCCGGACAGGGTCGTTTGGGACACTGAAGCTTTCTTT	CAISDPDRVVWDTEAFF
TRBV29-1	TRBD2	.	TRBJ2-2	TGCAGCGTTGTTGGTTCGGGGGGACCCACCGGGGAGCTGTTTTTT	CSVVGSGGPTGELFF
TRBV2	.	.	TRBJ1-1	TGTGCCAGCAGTCCAGCCATGAACACTGAAGCTTTCTTT	CASSPAMNTEAFF
TRBV4-2	TRBD2	.	TRBJ2-5	TGTGCCAGCAGCCAAGGGCTAGCGGGGGGGGTACAAGAGACCCAGTACTTC	CASSQGLAGGVQETQYF
TRBV24-1	.	.	TRBJ2-1	TGTGCCACCAGTGATCCCGGACATAAGACCCGCAATGAGCAGTTCTTC	CATSDPGHKTRNEQFF
TRBV6-5	.	.	TRBJ1-5	TGTGCCAGCAGCCGGTCGTTGGGGGATCAGCCCCAGCATTTT	CASSRSLGDQPQHF
TRBV6-5	.	.	TRBJ2-7	TGTGCCAGCAGGCGCATTTTCTACGAGCAGTACTTC	CASRRIFYEQYF
TRBV6-5	.	.	TRBJ1-1	TGTGCCAGCAGCCTCCCGGATAAGAACACTGAAGCTTTCTTT	CASSLPDKNTEAFF
TRBV12-3/TRBV12-4	.	once	TRBJ2-1	TGTGCCAGCGGGCTCCTTTACAATGAGCAGTTCTTC	CASGLLYNEQFF
TRBV5-1	TRBD2	.	TRBJ2-7	TGCGCCAGCAGCCCTGAGAAGCGGGGGTCCGAGCAGTACTTC	CASSPEKRGSEQYF
TRBV14	.	once	TRBJ2-1	TGTGCCAGCAGCCGGGCTGGGAGGCAGTCCTACAATGAGCAGTTCTTC	CASSRAGRQSYNEQFF
TRBV4-2	.	.	TRBJ1-2	TGTGCCAGCAGCCAGACAGACAATGCCAACTATGGCTACACCTTC	CASSQTDNANYGYTF
TRBV5-1	.	.	TRBJ2-2	TGCGCCAGCAGCCCGGGATGGGGGACCGGGGAGCTGTTTTTT	CASSPGWGTGELFF
TRBV2	TRBD1	once	TRBJ1-2	TGTGCCAGCAGTGAAGCGAGGGACAGGCACTATGGCTACACCTTC	CASSEARDRHYGYTF
TRBV2	.	.	TRBJ1-4	TGTGCCAGCAGGACACAGACAACTAATGAAAAACTGTTTTTT	CASRTQTTNEKLFF
TRBV19	.	.	TRBJ1-2	TGTGCCAGTAGTTTTTCTTGGGACGTCTTGAAGGGCTACACCTTC	CASSFSWDVLKGYTF
TRBV5-1	.	once	TRBJ1-6	TGCGCCAGCAGCTTGGAGGGAGGAAGGCCCGATTCACCCCTCCACTTT	CASSLEGGRPDSPLHF
TRBV3-1/TRBV3-2	.	once	TRBJ2-1	TGTGCCAGCAGCCAAGTGGCCAGGAATGAGCAGTTCTTC	CASSQVARNEQFF
TRBV6-5	.	.	TRBJ1-4	TGTGCCAGCAGTTACAGTATAGGACATCTAGAAAAACTGTTTTTT	CASSYSIGHLEKLFF
TRBV25-1	TRBD1	.	TRBJ2-2	TGTGCCTCAAAGGGACAGGGGAACACCGGGGAGCTGTTTTTT	CASKGQGNTGELFF
TRBV5-1	TRBD2	once	TRBJ2-5	TGCGCCAGCAGCTTGGCTGTGGGGGGGTTGGAGACCCAGTACTTC	CASSLAVGGLETQYF
TRBV6-2/TRBV6-3	.	.	TRBJ1-1	TGTGCCAGCAGTGATCCGGGACGCCCGAACACTGAAGCTTTCTTT	CASSDPGRPNTEAFF
TRBV18	TRBD1	.	TRBJ1-5	TGTGCCAGCTCACCGGGACAGCATCAGCCCCAGCATTTT	CASSPGQHQPQHF
TRBV4-1	TRBD1	.	TRBJ2-5	TGCGCCAGCAGCCAAGGACAGGGGGCGGGGACCCAGTACTTC	CASSQGQGAGTQYF
TRBV4-2	TRBD1	.	TRBJ1-6	TGTGCCAGCAGCCAGACCCCACAGGGGGCGGTTTCACCCCTCCACTTT	CASSQTPQGAVSPLHF
TRBV29-1	.	.	TRBJ2-3	TGCAGCGTTGAGTCTCTAATCGCCAGGGGCTCGGATACGCAGTATTTT	CSVESLIARGSDTQYF
TRBV9	.	once	TRBJ1-3	TGTGCCAGCAGCGTGGGTGGGACGCTTGGAAACACCATATATTTT	CASSVGGTLGNTIYF
TRBV7-2	.	.	TRBJ1-2	TGTGCCAGCAGTGAAGCCTTTAACTATGGCTACACCTTC	CASSEAFNYGYTF
TRBV5-1	.	.	TRBJ1-1	TGCGCCAGCAGCTTGGAAAGGGGTTTAGTCACTGAAGCTTTCTTT	CASSLERGLVTEAFF